The 9 T cell receptor beta chains below all came from one sample that was sequenced in a study of blood T cell repertoires in COVID-19. Sequencing used immunoSEQ multiplex PCR; TCRdb keeps in-frame clones, though not all of them. The table includes some 57,000 clones, around 92% detected once. The sequenced material came from peripheral blood. Receptor source: a man aged 50-60 years with active COVID-19.

The rearrangement links TRBV7-2 to TRBJ2-5, with 8 bases aligning to TRBD2. CDR1 is SGHTA, CDR2 FQGNSA, per germline. V shed 0 bases, J shed 5 bases, and the junction held 11 bases outside the gene matches. The CDR3 runs to 17 residues. CDR3 DNA: TGTGCCAGCAGCTTAGCGAGGCCGGCGGGGGGCCGTGAGACCCAGTACTTC. This gives the protein CASSLARPAGGRETQYF.

As DNA, the CDR3 is TGTGCCAGCAGCTTACGTCCCAATGAGCAGTTCTTC. Translated, it gives CASSLRPNEQFF. This chain uses TRBV11-3 with TRBJ2-1; D is unresolved. Trimming removed 2 bases at V and 6 bases at J, with 5 bases between. Looked up from germline, CDR1 is SGHNT and CDR2 is YENEEA. CDR3 length: 12 amino acids.

The V gene is TRBV7-8, the J gene TRBJ2-6, with 7 nucleotides matching TRBD1. Germline V gene sequence: CDR1 SGHVS, CDR2 FQNEAQ. The CDR3 loop spans 18 amino acids. V lost 1 base, J lost 0 bases, and 6 bases stayed unmatched. CDR3 sequence: CASSLETGTISGANVLTF. The DNA of the CDR3 is TGTGCCAGCAGCTTAGAGACAGGGACCATCTCTGGGGCCAACGTCCTGACTTTC. The whole variable domain, filled in from reference TRBV7-8 and TRBJ2-6, reads GAGVSQSPRYKVAKRGQDVALRCDPISGHVSLFWYQQALGQGPEFLTYFQNEAQLDKSGLPSDRFFAERPEGSVSTLKIQRTQQEDSAVYLCASSLETGTISGANVLTFGAGSRLTVL.

The chain has TRBV5-1 and TRBJ2-1; 7 bases are a match to TRBD1. The ends lost 4 bases at V and 0 bases at J; junction bases unmatched: 4. The CDR3 covers 15 residues. CDR1 SGHRS and CDR2 YFSETQ come from the germline V gene. The CDR3 loop is CASSLGQSSYNEQFF. CDR3 in DNA: TGCGCCAGCAGCCTGGGACAGAGCTCCTACAATGAGCAGTTCTTC.

V usage is TRBV6-5 and J usage is TRBJ1-1; no definite D call. The CDR3 totals 15 residues. Trimming took off 0 bases at V and 5 bases at J, with 13 bases between the two ends. CDR1 and CDR2 from the germline V gene are MNHEY and SVGAGI. CDR3 loop: CASSYSPPEWTEAFF. The CDR3 DNA sequence: TGTGCCAGCAGTTACTCTCCTCCGGAGTGGACTGAAGCTTTCTTT.

This chain links TRBV6-5 with TRBJ1-2, with D possibly being TRBD1 (5 bases). Trimming removed 6 bases from V and 5 bases from J, with 10 bases in between. This CDR3 spans 12 amino acids. Germline V gene data show CDR1 as MNHEY and CDR2 as SVGAGI. In nucleotides, the CDR3 is TGTGCCAGCAGCACAGGAATGTATGGCTACACCTTC. It yields the protein CASSTGMYGYTF.

The J gene is TRBJ2-1, the V gene TRBV15; tentatively, D is TRBD1 (6 bases). In germline, CDR1 is LNHNV, CDR2 YYDKDF (reference sequence). Between the trimmed V and J ends, which lost 5 bases and 6 bases, there was a span of 23 bases. The CDR3 runs 17 residues. The CDR3 bases are TGTGCCACCAGCGGTACTGACTCGGGACACAGTATCAATGAGCAGTTCTTC. It encodes CATSGTDSGHSINEQFF. Drawing the rest from reference TRBV15 and TRBJ2-1, the complete variable domain is DAMVIQNPRYQVTQFGKPVTLSCSQTLNHNVMYWYQQKSSQAPKLLFHYYDKDFNNEADTPDNFQSRRPNTSFCFLDIRSPGLGDTAMYLCATSGTDSGHSINEQFFGPGTRLTVL.

The chain carries TRBV19 and TRBJ1-5; perhaps TRBD1 as D (6 bases). CDR3 length: 13 residues. Trimming took 6 bases from V and 6 from J, leaving 12 bases between them. CDR1 and CDR2 from the germline V gene are LNHDA and SQIVND (reference sequence). The CDR3 DNA follows: TGTGCCAGTAGCTTACAGGGATCTCAGCCCCAGCATTTT. Protein product: CASSLQGSQPQHF.

The rearrangement joins TRBV4-1 to TRBJ2-7; 10 positions agree with TRBD2. The V gene's germline CDR1 is MGHRA and CDR2 YSYEKL. The CDR3 runs 16 residues. With V trimmed by 3 bases and J by 5 bases, 10 bases remained unmatched. For the CDR3, the DNA is TGCGCCAGCAGCCACGCTAGCGGGAGCTTGTTCCACGAGCAGTACTTC. Translated: CASSHASGSLFHEQYF.